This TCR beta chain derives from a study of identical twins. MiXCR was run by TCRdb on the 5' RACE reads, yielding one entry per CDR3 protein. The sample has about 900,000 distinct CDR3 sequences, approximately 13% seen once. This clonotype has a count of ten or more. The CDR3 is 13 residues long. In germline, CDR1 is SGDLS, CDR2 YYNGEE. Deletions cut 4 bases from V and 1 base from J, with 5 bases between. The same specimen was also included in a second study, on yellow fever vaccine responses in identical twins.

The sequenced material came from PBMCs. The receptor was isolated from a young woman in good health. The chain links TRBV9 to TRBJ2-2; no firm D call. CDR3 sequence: CASSTRNTGELFF. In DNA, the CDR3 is TGTGCCAGCAGCACCCGGAACACCGGGGAGCTGTTTTTT.